A selection of T cell receptor beta chains follows, all from one sample in a study of identical twins. TCRdb analysed the 5' RACE reads with MiXCR anew, one entry per CDR3 protein. The profile shows under 250,000 distinct CDR3 sequences, approximately 9% of them singletons. The sample taken for sequencing was memory (CD45RO+) T cells sorted from blood. All receptors derive from a young woman in good health. The CDR3 runs from the conserved cysteine through the conserved F or W. The order of the fields is J gene, V gene, D gene, clone size, CDR3 DNA, CDR3 protein. The D gene is left open where the match is weak. The size field is filled for only some rows; it gives once, few, many or a size class.

J: TRBJ2-2
V: TRBV27
D: TRBD2
size: .
DNA: TGTGCCAGCAGTTCGGTCAGCGGGGGCCGTAACACCGGGGAGCTGTTTTTT
CDR3: CASSSVSGGRNTGELFF

J: TRBJ2-4
V: TRBV7-9
D: TRBD1
size: few
DNA: TGTGCCAGCAGCTTTCGTGGGACAGGGGGAAACATTCAGTACTTC
CDR3: CASSFRGTGGNIQYF

J: TRBJ2-7
V: TRBV19
D: .
size: .
DNA: TGTGCCAGTAGTCACAGGGGAGGAGAACGCGAGCAGTACTTC
CDR3: CASSHRGGEREQYF

J: TRBJ1-1
V: TRBV7-7
D: .
size: few
DNA: TGTGCCAGCAGCATTGCGGTTGACACTGAAGCTTTCTTT
CDR3: CASSIAVDTEAFF

J: TRBJ2-7
V: TRBV6-2/TRBV6-3
D: .
size: few
DNA: TGTGCCAGCAGTTACTCGAGTCTACTCTCCTACGAGCAGTACTTC
CDR3: CASSYSSLLSYEQYF

J: TRBJ2-3
V: TRBV20-1
D: TRBD1
size: .
DNA: TGCAGTGCTAGAGGAGCTTCAGGACAGGGGGCTCCAGATACGCAGTATTTT
CDR3: CSARGASGQGAPDTQYF

J: TRBJ2-3
V: TRBV20-1
D: TRBD2
size: .
DNA: TGCAGTGCTAGAATGACTAGCGGGCTCACAGATACGCAGTATTTT
CDR3: CSARMTSGLTDTQYF

J: TRBJ2-7
V: TRBV29-1
D: .
size: many
DNA: TGCAGCGTTGAAGACCTGGGAAACTACGAGCAGTACTTC
CDR3: CSVEDLGNYEQYF

J: TRBJ2-7
V: TRBV6-1
D: .
size: .
DNA: TGTGCCAGCAGTCCCAGGCTGGGATCATACGAGCAGTACTTC
CDR3: CASSPRLGSYEQYF

J: TRBJ1-3
V: TRBV7-2
D: .
size: few
DNA: TGTGCCAGCAGCTTGGCAGGCTCTATGAGAGGAAACACCATATATTTT
CDR3: CASSLAGSMRGNTIYF

J: TRBJ2-7
V: TRBV4-3
D: TRBD1
size: .
DNA: TGCGCCAGCAGCCACGGGACAGGGGGCATCTACGAGCAGTACTTC
CDR3: CASSHGTGGIYEQYF

J: TRBJ2-2
V: TRBV20-1
D: TRBD2
size: .
DNA: TGCAGTGCTAGACGGGGGGGTACGAACACCGGGGAGCTGTTTTTT
CDR3: CSARRGGTNTGELFF

J: TRBJ2-5
V: TRBV20-1
D: .
size: few
DNA: TGCAGTGCTAAGACGGGGTCTAGTCGAGAGACCCAGTACTTC
CDR3: CSAKTGSSRETQYF

J: TRBJ1-5
V: TRBV12-5
D: .
size: .
DNA: TGTGCTAGTGGTTTGCCGCAGGGCAGTCAGCCCCAGCATTTT
CDR3: CASGLPQGSQPQHF

J: TRBJ2-3
V: TRBV9
D: TRBD2
size: few
DNA: TGTGCCAGCAGCTTAAGACTAGCGGGGACAACAGATACGCAGTATTTT
CDR3: CASSLRLAGTTDTQYF

J: TRBJ2-3
V: TRBV24-1
D: TRBD2
size: .
DNA: TGTGCCACCAGTACCTCTAGCGGAGGCACAGATACGCAGTATTTT
CDR3: CATSTSSGGTDTQYF

J: TRBJ2-1
V: TRBV5-5
D: .
size: .
DNA: TGTGCCAGCAGCTTCTTGGGGCGTGAGCAGTTCTTC
CDR3: CASSFLGREQFF

J: TRBJ2-7
V: TRBV10-3
D: TRBD1
size: .
DNA: TGTGCCATCAGTGACCGACAGGGGTTGGAGCAGTACTTC
CDR3: CAISDRQGLEQYF

J: TRBJ2-6
V: TRBV5-1
D: .
size: many
DNA: TGCGCCAGCAGCTTGCGGGTCTTCTCTGGGGCCAACGTCCTGACTTTC
CDR3: CASSLRVFSGANVLTF

J: TRBJ2-7
V: TRBV15
D: .
size: .
DNA: TGTGGAATCCGGGGACTTTACGAGCAGTACTTC
CDR3: CGIRGLYEQYF